This record looks at one TCR beta chain sequence and its context. The antigen is undetermined. This CDR3 contains 13 residues. Germline trimming cut 3 bases from V and 4 bases from J; bases unmatched to any gene: 0. This specimen belongs to a study of T cell responses to AZD1222 COVID-19 vaccine. Clones were sequenced by immunoSEQ multiplex PCR, and TCRdb holds only the in-frame ones, with some missing. The sample records tens of thousands of clones, roughly four fifths being singletons. Broader study findings: Clonal diversity may have been underestimated, and the donors were mostly white British, with more females than males. Elevations in Spike-specific TCR breadth and depth followed administration of two AZD1222 doses. Repertoires were collected only later (after the peak T cell response had occurred).

Some second doses came at about 4 weeks and others at about 12 weeks; these were pooled. The receptor was derived from an adult who received the AZD1222 COVID-19 vaccine. This specimen was peripheral blood, taken 28 days after the second AZD1222 dose. The V gene is TRBV12-3 or TRBV12-4, the J gene TRBJ1-1; 9 bases match TRBD1. For the CDR3, the DNA is TGTGCCAGCAGTTTGGGACAGGGCACTGAAGCTTTCTTT. Translation: CASSLGQGTEAFF.